These 28 T cell receptor beta chains came from one sample sequenced in a study of beta chain features in type 1 diabetes (dated by TCRdb to 2016 to 2019). Library preparation used the immunoSEQ multiplex PCR assay. All of the isolated RNA was reverse transcribed with the High Capacity cDNA Reverse Transcription Kit, so expressed TCRB transcripts were sequenced. TCRdb retrieved this table from immuneACCESS and kept in-frame rearrangements only. Not all clones are present; in checked studies, unresolved V genes account for under half, and no reason is known for the remainder. A total of roughly 170,000 clones appear in this sample, less than 15% of them only once. 0.62% of the sample is taken by the ten largest. Sequenced: central memory CD4+ T cells from blood. These receptors all come from a woman aged 18-29 years in good health.

The chain employs TRBV5-1 and TRBJ2-7, with D unclear. Trimming left V 3 bases short and J 0 bases short, with 7 bases between. The germline gives CDR1 SGHRS, CDR2 YFSETQ. CDR3 length: 13 residues. CDR3 residues: CASSSSPSYEQYF. CDR3 in DNA: TGCGCCAGCAGCTCGTCCCCCTCCTACGAGCAGTACTTC. The whole variable domain, remainder taken from reference TRBV5-1 and TRBJ2-7, is KAGVTQTPRYLIKTRGQQVTLSCSPISGHRSVSWYQQTPGQGLQFLFEYFSETQRNKGNFPGRFSGRQFSNSRSEMNVSTLELGDSALYLCASSSSPSYEQYFGPGTRLTVT.

This clone was counted only a few times. This chain connects TRBV28 to TRBJ1-1; D is undetermined. The CDR3 loop spans 15 amino acids. Trimming removed 8 bases at V and 5 bases at J, with 21 bases between. The V gene's germline CDR1 is MDHEN and CDR2 SYDVKM. CDR3 sequence reads: CASPPERGSRTEAFF. The CDR3 DNA reads as TGTGCCAGCCCTCCTGAGCGGGGATCCCGTACTGAAGCTTTCTTT.

This clone was seen a few times. V and J are TRBV23-1 and TRBJ1-2, with 9 nucleotides matching TRBD1. TRBV23-1 carries the ORF label, with uncertain function. CDR3 length equals 16 residues. After removal of 7 bases from V and 5 bases from J, the junction contained 14 bases not matched to a gene. As DNA, the CDR3 is TGCGCCAGCATTGCGTATCGGGACAGGGACCCTTATGGCTACACCTTC. The encoded protein is CASIAYRDRDPYGYTF.

This chain joins TRBV27 and TRBJ1-1; a weak D match, TRBD1 (6 bases). V lost 5 bases and J 6 bases, leaving 19 bases between the germline ends. This CDR3 contains 15 residues. CDR1 MNHEY and CDR2 SMNVEV come from the germline V gene (reference sequence). CDR3 coding DNA: TGTGCCAGCAGTCCGCGAGGGGGAATGAGGGCTGAAGCTTTCTTT. Translating it yields CASSPRGGMRAEAFF.

This clone was counted only a few times. The chain has TRBV10-3 and TRBJ1-5, with TRBD1 as a possible D gene (6 bases). Germline-derived CDR1 and CDR2 are ENHRY and SYGVKD. The V end lost 4 bases, the J end lost 11 bases, and 15 bases lay between the germline ends. The CDR3 consists of 13 residues. The CDR3 coding sequence is TGTGCCATCAGTGCCGGGGGGGGGCCGGCCCAGCATTTT. The encoded protein is CAISAGGGPAQHF.

This clone was observed a handful of times. The chain combines TRBV2 with TRBJ2-7, with 9 positions matching TRBD1. Losses at the gene ends were 6 bases for V and 3 bases for J; bases not matched to a gene: 6. This CDR3 comprises 14 residues. The germline V gene encodes CDR1 SNHLY and CDR2 FYNNEI. The CDR3 protein is CASRLDRGLYEQYF. The CDR3 DNA reads as TGTGCCAGCAGATTGGACAGGGGCCTCTACGAGCAGTACTTC.

The chain uses TRBV4-2 and TRBJ2-3; D may be TRBD1 (6 bases). V was clipped by 1 base and J by 2 bases, with 19 bases between them. The CDR3 loop spans 18 amino acids. Germline CDR1 reads LGHNA; CDR2 reads YNFKEQ. CDR3 sequence: CASSQALRGMGSTDTQYF. CDR3 DNA: TGTGCCAGCAGCCAAGCTCTCAGGGGAATGGGATCCACAGATACGCAGTATTTT.

The genes are TRBV28 and TRBJ1-2; D not resolved. The V and J ends lost 2 bases and 7 bases respectively, with 8 bases between them. CDR1 and CDR2 from the germline V gene are MDHEN and SYDVKM. This CDR3 spans 12 amino acids. The CDR3 loop is CASSLLGSGYTF. The CDR3 DNA sequence: TGTGCCAGCAGTTTACTGGGCTCTGGCTACACCTTC.

This clone was counted at least ten times. The J gene is TRBJ2-1, the V gene TRBV6-4; TRBD2 agrees at 9 bases. V lost 0 bases, J lost 6 bases, and 6 bases stayed unmatched. This CDR3 has 16 residues. In germline, CDR1 is MRHNA, CDR2 SNTAGT. CDR3 region: CASSDSGLASGNEQFF. In DNA form, the CDR3 reads TGTGCCAGCAGTGACTCGGGACTAGCATCGGGCAATGAGCAGTTCTTC.

V gene TRBV29-1 combines with J gene TRBJ1-1; 10 bases are shared with TRBD1. CDR1 and CDR2 from the germline V gene are SQVTM and ANQGSEA. The CDR3 extends over 12 amino acids. Trimming at V came to 6 bases and at J to 3 bases, leaving 1 base not matched to a gene. The CDR3 loop reads CSVGQGHTEAFF. In DNA, the CDR3 is TGCAGCGTGGGACAGGGGCACACTGAAGCTTTCTTT.

This clone came up a few times. The rearrangement uses TRBV7-2 and TRBJ2-1; 12 nucleotides agree with TRBD2. CDR3 length: 16 residues. The germline gives CDR1 SGHTA, CDR2 FQGNSA. J lost 8 bases, V lost 2 bases, and 7 bases had no gene match. CDR3 region: CASSLRLAGGLDEQFF. The CDR3 nucleotides read TGTGCCAGCAGCTTACGGCTAGCGGGAGGGCTCGATGAGCAGTTCTTC. Complete variable domain (other parts from reference TRBV7-2 and TRBJ2-1): GAGVSQSPSNKVTEKGKDVELRCDPISGHTALYWYRQSLGQGLEFLIYFQGNSAPDKSGLPSDRFSAERTGGSVSTLTIQRTQQEDSAVYLCASSLRLAGGLDEQFFGPGTRLTVL.

This clone was seen only a few times. The chain couples TRBV30 to TRBJ2-1; TRBD2 matches 8 bases. Trimming cost V 3 bases and J 10 bases; bases outside gene matches: 2. The CDR3 extends over 11 amino acids. CDR1 GTSNPN and CDR2 SVGIG come from the germline V gene (reference sequence). CDR3 protein: CAWSAGGEQFF. CDR3 DNA sequence: TGTGCCTGGAGCGCGGGGGGAGAGCAGTTCTTC.

The chain is built from TRBV18 and TRBJ1-5; D is perhaps TRBD1 (6 bases). V dropped 5 bases and J dropped 4 bases, with 15 bases sitting between them. The CDR3 has 15 residues. Per germline, CDR1 KGHSH and CDR2 LQKENI. CDR3 amino acids: CASSLSDRGNQPQHF. The CDR3 DNA sequence: TGTGCCAGCTCATTATCGGACAGAGGGAATCAGCCCCAGCATTTT.

This clone has more than one count but fewer than ten. The rearrangement links TRBV19 to TRBJ1-1; D unclear. Germline CDR1 and CDR2: LNHDA and SQIVND (reference sequence). Between the trimmed V and J ends, which lost 10 bases and 1 base, there was a span of 16 bases. This CDR3 has 14 amino acids. The CDR3 nucleotides are TGTGCCACTAAGGTTGGGCATGGGAACACTGAAGCTTTCTTT. Translated, it gives CATKVGHGNTEAFF.

J is TRBJ2-1 and V is TRBV2; a possible D gene is TRBD2 (7 bases). Trimming took off 9 bases at V and 0 bases at J, with 15 bases between the two ends. The CDR3 runs 15 residues. In germline, CDR1 is SNHLY, CDR2 FYNNEI. In DNA, the CDR3 is TGTGCCAGTAAATACAGGGAGGGCTCCTACAATGAGCAGTTCTTC. As protein: CASKYREGSYNEQFF.

In its sample, this clone was seen a few times. The chain carries TRBV29-1 and TRBJ2-5, with D possibly matching TRBD1 (6 bases). CDR1 is SQVTM and CDR2 is ANQGSEA in the germline V gene. CDR3 length: 12 amino acids. The V end was cut by 7 bases, the J end by 0 bases, with 9 bases between. The CDR3 coding sequence is TGCAGCGCTCAGGGGTACCAAGAGACCCAGTACTTC. Encoded protein: CSAQGYQETQYF.

This clone was seen a handful of times. This chain's CDR3 is CASSPLWTGVDEQYF. The CDR3 nucleotides read TGTGCCAGCAGCCCACTTTGGACAGGGGTGGACGAGCAGTACTTC. The rearrangement links TRBV4-2 to TRBJ2-7, with 9 bases identical to TRBD1. The CDR3 spans 15 residues. In germline, CDR1 is LGHNA, CDR2 YNFKEQ. V shed 4 bases and J 5 bases; nucleotides not matched to a gene: 9.

This clone was recorded a few times. The chain is built from TRBV9 and TRBJ2-7; TRBD1 matches 7 bases. V dropped 0 bases and J dropped 6; count of bases not matched to a gene: 6. The CDR3 has 14 amino acids. Looked up from germline, CDR1 is SGDLS and CDR2 is YYNGEE. The CDR3 coding sequence is TGTGCCAGCAGCGTAGACGCGACAGGGACCGAGCAGTACTTC. Translated: CASSVDATGTEQYF.

The J gene is TRBJ2-7, the V gene TRBV7-2, with 11 bases matching TRBD2. Germline CDR1 reads SGHTA; CDR2 reads FQGNSA. V gave up 5 bases and J gave up 6 bases; unmatched junction bases: 9. CDR3 length: 15 residues. DNA of the CDR3: TGTGCCAGCAGCCTACTAGCGGGAGCCTCGATCGAGCAGTACTTC. Translated: CASSLLAGASIEQYF.

The chain couples TRBV5-1 to TRBJ2-7; no definite D call. Germline V gives CDR1 SGHRS, CDR2 YFSETQ. CDR3 length: 15 residues. V was clipped by 4 bases and J by 0 bases, with 14 bases between them. The CDR3 loop is CASSPIGDGSYEQYF. CDR3 sequence (DNA): TGCGCCAGCAGCCCTATCGGAGATGGCTCCTACGAGCAGTACTTC. Together with reference TRBV5-1 and TRBJ2-7, the CDR3 gives the full variable domain: KAGVTQTPRYLIKTRGQQVTLSCSPISGHRSVSWYQQTPGQGLQFLFEYFSETQRNKGNFPGRFSGRQFSNSRSEMNVSTLELGDSALYLCASSPIGDGSYEQYFGPGTRLTVT.

This clone was detected only a few times. V usage is TRBV6-6 and J usage is TRBJ1-1, with 9 positions matching TRBD1. This CDR3 has 15 amino acids. Germline-derived CDR1 and CDR2 are MNHNY and SVGAGI (reference sequence). The V segment lost 6 bases and the J segment 4 bases; nucleotides outside the gene matches: 9. For the CDR3, the DNA is TGTGCCAGCAGACCCACGGGACAGGGATCCACTGAAGCTTTCTTT. Translated, it gives CASRPTGQGSTEAFF.

This clone appeared many times. CDR3 coding DNA: TGTGCCAGCTACCTATTCGGGACAGAGCAGTTCTTC. Translation: CASYLFGTEQFF. The chain links TRBV7-9 to TRBJ2-1, with a tentative D call TRBD1 (6 bases). V was pared by 8 bases and J by 10 bases, with 15 bases between. The CDR3 has 12 amino acids. Germline V gene lookup returns CDR1 SEHNR and CDR2 FQNEAQ (reference sequence).

CDR3: CSVNGRTYNEQFF. The CDR3, as DNA: TGCAGCGTTAACGGGAGGACCTACAATGAGCAGTTCTTC. This sequence joins TRBV29-1 and TRBJ2-1, with 7 bases that match TRBD2. The germline V gene encodes CDR1 SQVTM and CDR2 ANQGSEA. The CDR3 consists of 13 residues. V lost 5 bases, J lost 2 bases, and 3 bases stayed unmatched.

This clone appeared a few times. The chain carries TRBV11-2 and TRBJ1-1; D not certain. Trimming took off 5 bases at V and 1 base at J, with 8 bases between the two ends. This CDR3 comprises 13 residues. CDR1 SGHAT and CDR2 FQNNGV come from the germline V gene. CDR3 sequence (DNA): TGTGCCAGCAGCACTAGCGGGAACACTGAAGCTTTCTTT. Its protein product is CASSTSGNTEAFF.

V gene TRBV7-2 combines with J gene TRBJ1-2, with 7 bases lining up with TRBD1. This CDR3 contains 13 residues. CDR1 is SGHTA, CDR2 FQGNSA, per germline. Trimming removed 7 bases from V and 5 bases from J; junction bases left unmatched: 7. The CDR3 nucleotides read TGTGCCAGCAACGAGGACAGGATATATGGCTACACCTTC. Its protein product is CASNEDRIYGYTF.

CDR3 loop: CASSSSGKYEKLFF. DNA of the CDR3: TGTGCCAGCAGTTCCTCGGGGAAGTATGAAAAACTGTTTTTT. The chain uses TRBV28 and TRBJ1-4; D is undetermined. V was trimmed by 4 bases and J by 6 bases, leaving 12 bases between them. The germline V gene encodes CDR1 MDHEN and CDR2 SYDVKM. The length of the CDR3 is 14 residues. The full variable domain, with the rest looked up from reference TRBV28 and TRBJ1-4, is DVKVTQSSRYLVKRTGEKVFLECVQDMDHENMFWYRQDPGLGLRLIYFSYDVKMKEKGDIPEGYSVSREKKERFSLILESASTNQTSMYLCASSSSGKYEKLFFGSGTQLSVL.

The V and J genes are TRBV19 and TRBJ2-6; a weak D match, TRBD1 (6 bases). Germline assignment: CDR1 LNHDA and CDR2 SQIVND (reference sequence). The germline V and J ends were trimmed by 5 bases and 1 base, with 9 bases remaining between them. The CDR3 spans 15 residues. Here the CDR3 reads CASSDQGSGANVLTF. The CDR3 DNA is TGTGCCAGTAGTGACCAGGGGTCTGGGGCCAACGTCCTGACTTTC.

The rearrangement uses TRBV19 and TRBJ2-2; D call uncertain. The CDR3 consists of 14 residues. Trimming left V 8 bases short and J 7 bases short, with 17 bases between. Germline V lookup: CDR1 LNHDA, CDR2 SQIVND (reference sequence). DNA of the CDR3: TGTGCCAGTGCGGTCACCAGAGGAATCGGGGAGCTGTTTTTT. Its translation is CASAVTRGIGELFF.